The rows below give T cell receptor beta chains drawn from one sample of a study of T cells in Graves' hyperthyroidism and ophthalmopathy. TCRdb re-analysed the multiplex PCR reads in MiXCR, keeping a single row per CDR3 protein. The table shows 330,000 or so distinct CDR3 sequences, with around a sixth occurring only once. Sample: blood. These receptors were collected from a woman between 40 and 55 years old with Graves' ophthalmopathy. Both conserved end residues are part of each CDR3. A D gene is named only where the DNA matches it firmly. Clone sizes are given selectively: once, few, many, or a class where the clone is expanded.

cdr3_nt,cdr3_aa,d_call,clone_size,j_call,v_call
TGTGCCAGCAGGGTTGGGACAGTCGGGGGGACCCAGTACTTC,CASRVGTVGGTQYF,.,many,TRBJ2-5,TRBV27
TGTGCCAGCAGCTCCCAGGAGGACTCCCCGAACACCGGGGAGCTGTTTTTT,CASSSQEDSPNTGELFF,.,many,TRBJ2-2,TRBV13
TGTGCCAGCAGCTACACTCTAGCGGGAGCGGGTCAAGAGACCCAGTACTTC,CASSYTLAGAGQETQYF,TRBD2,many,TRBJ2-5,TRBV11-2
TGCAGCGTTGAAGTGGGGAGTTACGAGCAGTACTTC,CSVEVGSYEQYF,.,many,TRBJ2-7,TRBV29-1
TGTGCTAGTGGTTTGAACACGGTCGGAAGTTTCTATGGCTACACCTTC,CASGLNTVGSFYGYTF,.,.,TRBJ1-2,TRBV12-5
TGCAGTGCTAGAGATCAGCTAGGACTAGCGAACACCGGGGAGCTGTTTTTT,CSARDQLGLANTGELFF,TRBD2,many,TRBJ2-2,TRBV20-1
TGTGCCACCAGCAGACGGACACTGAACACTGAAGCTTTCTTT,CATSRRTLNTEAFF,.,.,TRBJ1-1,TRBV15
TGTGCCACCAGCTCCTATGGAAATATAAACACCGGGGAGCTGTTTTTT,CATSSYGNINTGELFF,.,.,TRBJ2-2,TRBV24-1
TGTGCCAGCAGCTTTCTTGTAGCGGGACTAGCCAAAAACATTCAGTACTTC,CASSFLVAGLAKNIQYF,TRBD2,.,TRBJ2-4,TRBV5-6
TGTGCCAGCAGCCAGAGCAGACTAGCGGATTACGAGCAGTACTTC,CASSQSRLADYEQYF,TRBD2,many,TRBJ2-7,TRBV4-2
TGTGCCAGCAGCCGGACAGTCATAGCGGGCTGGGAGACCCAGTACTTC,CASSRTVIAGWETQYF,.,many,TRBJ2-5,TRBV27
TGCAGTGCTATGAAGCCGAACACCGGGGAGCTGTTTTTT,CSAMKPNTGELFF,.,many,TRBJ2-2,TRBV20-1
TGTGCCAGCAGTTACCTCTTCACGAGGGCCAAGAGCTCCTACGAGCAGTACTTC,CASSYLFTRAKSSYEQYF,.,many,TRBJ2-7,TRBV6-2/TRBV6-3
TGTGCCAGCAGCTTAGTCGGGTGGGGAGGCAATCAGCCCCAGCATTTT,CASSLVGWGGNQPQHF,.,many,TRBJ1-5,TRBV7-2
TGTGCCAGTAGCCAGGGAATTGGCTACACCTTC,CASSQGIGYTF,.,many,TRBJ1-2,TRBV19
TGCAGTGCTAGCCAAACAGGGGCCTCGCGACAAGAGACCCAGTACTTC,CSASQTGASRQETQYF,TRBD1,few,TRBJ2-5,TRBV20-1
TGTGCCAGCGGGGGGACAGTCCGTGAAGCTTCCTTT,CASGGTVREASF,TRBD1,many,TRBJ1-1,TRBV7-9
TGTGCCTGGACTAAACAGGGATGGGGCACCGGGGAGCTGTTTTTT,CAWTKQGWGTGELFF,.,.,TRBJ2-2,TRBV30
TGTGCCAGCAGTCGTTGGCGGGACCCCTCCTTAGCCAAAAACATTCAGTACTTC,CASSRWRDPSLAKNIQYF,.,.,TRBJ2-4,TRBV12-3/TRBV12-4
TGTGCCAGCAGCCAACCCCCAGGGGACACTGAAGCTTTCTTT,CASSQPPGDTEAFF,.,.,TRBJ1-1,TRBV3-1
TGTGCCAGCAGCAAAGCGACTGGGGCCAACGTCCTGACTTTC,CASSKATGANVLTF,.,many,TRBJ2-6,TRBV6-1
TGTGCCAGCAGTACCAGGCCAGTTCTTGGGCAGCCCCAGCATTTT,CASSTRPVLGQPQHF,.,many,TRBJ1-5,TRBV6-2/TRBV6-3
TGTGCCAGCAGTTTCGCCGGCGAGTACCAAGAGACCCAGTACTTC,CASSFAGEYQETQYF,.,many,TRBJ2-5,TRBV28
TGTGCCAGCAGTGAATCCCAGGTGGGGAATCAGCCCCAGCATTTT,CASSESQVGNQPQHF,.,.,TRBJ1-5,TRBV2